Here is one TCR beta chain with its context. This clonotype has only a few counts. Its specific antigen is unknown. No much larger clone is present one base from it, and per-base qualities are unavailable. This sample was taken from a study of identical twins (dated by TCRdb to 2015 to 2016). Concerning the study at large: TCR alpha and beta repertoires from monozygotic twins, unrelated adults of various ages and cord blood were deep-sequenced to test whether fetal clonotypes persist. To rule out contamination, the twin experiments were replicated at different times with different library preparation protocols.

General study outcomes and caveats: Abundant cord blood beta clonotypes carried fewer insertions; young adult naive repertoires showed a weaker similar trend, while memory repertoires showed none. Invariant T cells such as MAIT and iNKT could partly confound zero-insertion analyses, although diverse VJ usage argued against such confounding for most clonotypes. Because the same donors could not be followed over many years, the conclusions relied on cross-sectional statistical analysis. Compared with coincidental sharing between unrelated individuals, an excess of low generation-probability sequences was observed among out-of-frame TCR alpha sequences shared between twins. In beta out-of-frame sequences, excess twin sharing was weaker, because having fewer shared sequences lowered the signal-to-noise ratio. Out-of-frame TCR alpha sharing in monozygotic twins was systematically underestimated by recombination models, whereas sharing between unrelated individuals was in agreement with the recombination models.

Library creation used 5' RACE. TCRdb names Illumina HiSeq 2000 as the instrument used. Template switching introduced a universal primer binding site; the final cDNA contained a unique molecular identifier, enabling accurate counting of TCR cDNA molecules. Specific primers in the conserved constant-segment region were used to synthesize first-strand cDNA for TCR alpha and beta chains. Each cDNA library was double barcoded, with a SMART-Mk sample barcode plus Illumina barcodes, to control for contamination. Two successive PCR steps introduced TruSeq adapter sequences along with Illumina sample barcodes. The TCR alpha and beta cDNA libraries were sequenced on the Illumina HiSeq platform using custom primers. Per the original workflow: Raw reads were processed with MiGEC to extract unique molecular identifiers, and MiXCR was used to determine CDR3 positions. Recombination models were inferred per individual with the repgenHMM and IGoR tools using an EM algorithm. Shared clonotype analysis was performed with the tcR package in R, normalizing sharing by the product of cloneset sizes. Out-of-frame nonproductive sequences were analyzed to study raw recombination free of thymic and clonal selection effects. TCRdb took the public reads, trimmed them with fastp at Q25, ran MiXCR for clone calling and kept in-frame beta chains. Every entry covers one CDR3 protein and lists the most common genes and DNA from its rows. The V and J calls and clone size come from TCRdb's table, not from the authors' own analysis. Present in this sample are roughly 1.6 million distinct CDR3 sequences, 25% to 35% of which were seen just once. The ten most abundant clones make up 0.25% to 0.3% of the sample.

CDR1 MNHEY and CDR2 SMNVEV are derived from the germline V gene (reference sequence). V loses 2 bases, J loses 0 bases, and the germline ends lie 15 bases apart. The CDR3 contains 17 residues, cysteine and phenylalanine counted. Solely the CDR3 DNA is kept, with 51 bases framed from the first base. Every donor was a healthy Caucasian. The TCR comes from a newborn girl in good health. Recombination linked TRBV27 to TRBJ2-3, with the D segment identity uncertain. The sequenced material came from cord blood. Here the CDR3 is given as CASSLKNRQTSTDTQYF. The DNA reads TGTGCCAGCAGTTTAAAGAACCGGCAGACGAGCACAGATACGCAGTATTTT.